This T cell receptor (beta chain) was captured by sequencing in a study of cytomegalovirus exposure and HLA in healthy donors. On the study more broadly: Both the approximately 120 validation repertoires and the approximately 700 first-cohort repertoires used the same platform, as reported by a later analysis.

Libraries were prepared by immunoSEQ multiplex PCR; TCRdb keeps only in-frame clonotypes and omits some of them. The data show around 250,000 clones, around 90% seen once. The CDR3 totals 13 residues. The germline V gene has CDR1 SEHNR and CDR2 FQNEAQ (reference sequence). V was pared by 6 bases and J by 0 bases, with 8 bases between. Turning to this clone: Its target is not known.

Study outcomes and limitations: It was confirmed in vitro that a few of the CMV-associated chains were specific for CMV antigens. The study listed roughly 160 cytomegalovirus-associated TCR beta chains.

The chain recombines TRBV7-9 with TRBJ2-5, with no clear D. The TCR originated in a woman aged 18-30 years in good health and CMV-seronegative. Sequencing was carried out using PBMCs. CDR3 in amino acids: CASSQVYQETQYF. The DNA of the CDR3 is TGTGCCAGCAGTCAGGTGTACCAAGAGACCCAGTACTTC.